The T cell receptor beta chain under discussion was sequenced for a study of T cells in Graves' hyperthyroidism and ophthalmopathy. This clonotype turned up a few times. Exclusion of a patient resulted from uncontrolled infection, other autoimmune disease, pregnancy or lactation. The CDR3 runs to 15 residues. Germline CDR1 reads SGDLS; CDR2 reads YYNGEE. The V segment lost 4 bases and the J segment 6 bases; nucleotides outside the gene matches: 6. RNA transcripts were the template for amplifying TCR beta CDR3 regions. First-round RT-PCR with HTBI primers amplified the TCR CDR3 region. MiXCR, applied by TCRdb to the multiplex PCR reads, yields one record per CDR3 protein. This table holds a few hundred thousand distinct CDR3 sequences, around 16% found once.

The receptor was isolated from a woman under 40 with Graves' hyperthyroidism. The sample consisted of blood. This chain uses TRBV9 with TRBJ2-2; 10 bases fit TRBD1. CDR3 amino acids: CASSPIGTGAGELFF. The CDR3, as DNA: TGTGCCAGCAGCCCCATCGGGACAGGGGCCGGGGAGCTGTTTTTT.